This T cell receptor beta chain was identified during a study of shared clonotypes between healthy human individuals (dated by TCRdb to 2018 to 2020). A note on the overall study: A few men and a couple of women, aged 18 to 49 years, made up the cohort. For each donor, CD4 naive and CD4 memory were each run on three plates, CD8 naive on two plates, and CD8 memory on one plate. To estimate repertoire size and how much clonotypes are shared between individuals, the study performed deep sequencing of blood TCR repertoires from a handful of healthy adults. Different laboratories and diverse techniques were used to prepare libraries and sequence TCR repertoires, to increase sequencing depth and limit assay-specific biases. Per donor, leukapheresis produced somewhere between about 0.8 and 9 billion PBMCs.

CD8 naive samples were CD45RO-negative cells positively selected for CCR7, giving a CD45RA+CCR7+ population that excluded TemRA cells. The donors were healthy, HIV-negative adults with no recently reported acute infections or vaccinations. Only Caucasian adults living in Nashville, Tennessee, USA were represented among the donors. Blood was obtained by leukapheresis, after which PBMCs were separated by Ficoll-Histopaque density gradient centrifugation and cryopreserved in liquid nitrogen vapor phase. Purity and quantity of every magnetically sorted T cell population were checked by analytical flow cytometry. Genomic DNA was isolated from every sorted fraction and measured by UV absorbance on a Nanodrop 2000c. On this clone: Its binding antigen is unknown. One base away there is no much larger clone; base qualities are not given.

Using the deep immunoSEQ assay, TCR CDR3 regions were amplified from genomic DNA by multiplex PCR. For each cell subset, the extracted genomic DNA was distributed evenly across all wells of several immunoSEQ 96-well plates, and each plate served as one replicate. For sorted subsets, each replicate PCR was loaded with 150 to 250 ng genomic DNA, equivalent to 25,000 to 35,000 T cell genomes. Purified libraries were quantified with a Qubit 3.0 fluorometer, sized on a Bioanalyzer 2100, and re-quantified with the KAPA Library Quantification kit. A separate single-read 150-cycle Illumina NextSeq 550 flow cell was used to sequence each immunoSEQ 96-well plate. The study's own analysis went as follows. Because the immunoSEQ output included only junctional sequences and no quality scores, the filtering could not be the same as the filtering used for full-length reads. Sequences were annotated with PyIR, a Python wrapper for IgBLAST v1.9, and V/J genes and CDR3 were assigned using IMGT germline references. Reads were filtered out if the reads had weak V/J assignments (E-value above 1e-6), no CDR3, stop codons, out-of-frame junctions, or ambiguous translated residues. V3J clonotypes were defined as sequences sharing an identical inferred V gene, J gene, and CDR3 amino acid sequence. The percentage overlap between two repertoires was calculated by dividing the number of shared unique clonotypes by the size of the smaller repertoire. Richness of each repertoire was evaluated using RTK rarefaction, the Chao1 estimator, and Recon v2.1 estimates of unobserved clonotypes. Generation probabilities were computed with OLGA for all TCRbeta clonotypes obtained by the gDNA method from a handful of donors. TCRdb holds this immuneACCESS table with in-frame rearrangements only. Some clones are missing; in checked studies, unresolved V genes explain under half, and the rest has no known cause. The V and J calls and clone size are taken from that table; D and trimming were inferred from the DNA. This sample is represented by around 640,000 clones; about 96% of them were singletons. The ten largest clones represent about 0.12% of the sample.

The paper as a whole reports these results and caveats: Incomplete sequencing was indicated by rarefaction of sorted-subset datasets, despite the large sequencing depth. Because the study included a small number of donors, the genetic and exposure-history diversity represented was limited. Naive subsets generally had larger estimated clonotype richness than memory subsets. Around 5.4% of naive CD4, 3.5% of naive CD8, 2.3% of memory CD4, and 0.4% of memory CD8 clonotypes were shared across a few donors. Sampling was restricted to blood, and TCR repertoires in tissue are likely to differ from TCR repertoires in blood. Pairwise subsampling indicated that sequencing depth was expected to affect the degree of clonotype sharing among donors. Higher generation probabilities were observed for clonotypes shared by all four sorted-subset donors than for non-shared clonotypes.

For this chain, trimming is 5 bases at the V end and 5 bases at the J end, and the number of junction bases without a gene match is 7. CDR1 and CDR2 were assigned from the germline V gene (reference sequence) as SEHNR and FQNEAQ. The CDR3 runs 14 amino acids, cysteine and phenylalanine included. Only the CDR3 DNA is retained, 42 bases long and in frame from the first base. The sequence is built from TRBV7-9 and TRBJ2-5; 8 bases in between match TRBD2. The sequence was collected from a woman aged 25 to 45 in good health. Source material: naive CD8+ T cells sorted from blood. The cell subset or site label for this specimen denotes: CD45RA+CCR7+. The CDR3 corresponds to CASSRREADETQYF. The DNA sequence reads TGTGCCAGCAGCCGGCGGGAGGCGGACGAGACCCAGTACTTC.